The 23 T cell receptor beta chains below come from one sample, sequenced in a study of Ad26.COV2.S vaccination and SARS-CoV-2 variants. Only in-frame clones appear in the TCRdb table, and some are missing; sequencing was by immunoSEQ multiplex PCR. The data hold around 450,000 clones, with roughly 89% observed a single time. Treatment specified: around 19 received Ad26.COV2.S at low or high dose, single or two shots; about 5 received placebo; per-sample allocation not given. Sample collection was performed on day 63 after the first vaccine or placebo injection. The sequences come from peripheral blood, collected in a trial of Ad26.COV2.S vaccine versus placebo. Receptor source: a person aged 18 to 59 who received the Ad26.COV2.S COVID-19 vaccine or a placebo.

This clone turned up a few times. The V call is TRBV27, the J call TRBJ1-4; D possibly corresponds to TRBD1 (5 bases). Germline V CDR1 and CDR2: MNHEY, SMNVEV (reference sequence). The CDR3 length is 14 residues. V was pared by 6 bases and J by 3 bases, with 11 bases between. The CDR3 nucleotides are TGTGCCAGCAGCCCCCTCAGGGCTAATGAAAAACTGTTTTTT. This codes for CASSPLRANEKLFF.

The V call is TRBV7-9, the J call TRBJ2-3, with 7 bases identical to TRBD1. This CDR3 contains 16 residues. The germline V gene has CDR1 SEHNR and CDR2 FQNEAQ (reference sequence). Trimming cost V 1 base and J 5 bases; bases outside gene matches: 9. CDR3 DNA sequence: TGTGCCAGCAGCTTAGTCTTCTGGACAGGCGGAGATACGCAGTATTTT. It encodes CASSLVFWTGGDTQYF.

The chain is built from TRBV10-3 and TRBJ1-4; 7 bases map to TRBD1. The CDR3 totals 15 residues. Per the germline V gene, CDR1 is ENHRY and CDR2 is SYGVKD. The V and J ends lost 4 bases and 4 bases, in that order; junction bases with no gene match: 6. In nucleotides, the CDR3 is TGTGCCATCAGTGCTTCAGGGGGAAATAATGAAAAACTGTTTTTT. It codes for CAISASGGNNEKLFF.

This sequence joins TRBV27 and TRBJ2-3; 7 bases are a match to TRBD2. CDR3 length: 14 amino acids. Trimming cost V 6 bases and J 0 bases; bases outside gene matches: 3. Germline V gene lookup returns CDR1 MNHEY and CDR2 SMNVEV (reference sequence). The CDR3, as DNA: TGTGCCAGCAGGGGGAGGGTAAGCACAGATACGCAGTATTTT. Its protein product is CASRGRVSTDTQYF.

The genes are TRBV4-3 and TRBJ1-4; D unresolved. Trimming removed 0 bases from V and 3 bases from J, with 11 bases in between. Germline V gene data show CDR1 as LGHNA and CDR2 as YSLEER. The CDR3 covers 16 residues. Written as DNA, the CDR3 is TGCGCCAGCAGCCAAGATGGCTACGGGTCTAATGAAAAACTGTTTTTT. Translating gives CASSQDGYGSNEKLFF.

The chain links TRBV7-9 to TRBJ1-6; tentatively, D is TRBD1 (5 bases). Trimming removed 0 bases from V and 0 bases from J, with 12 bases in between. This CDR3 is 18 amino acids long. Germline lookup yields CDR1 SEHNR and CDR2 FQNEAQ (reference sequence). CDR3 loop: CASSLALRGGSYNSPLHF. CDR3 bases: TGTGCCAGCAGCTTAGCGCTCCGGGGGGGCTCCTATAATTCACCCCTCCACTTT.

This clone was found once. Here the CDR3 reads CATSDPGASDTDTQYF. CDR3 sequence (DNA): TGTGCCACCAGTGATCCCGGGGCCTCGGACACAGATACGCAGTATTTT. V gene TRBV24-1 combines with J gene TRBJ2-3; the D gene could be TRBD1 or TRBD2 (5 bases each). The CDR3 length is 16 residues. Germline assignment: CDR1 KGHDR and CDR2 SFDVKD. V was shortened by 3 bases and J by 2 bases, with 14 bases between the two germline ends.

The chain joins TRBV15 to TRBJ1-5; D is perhaps TRBD1 (5 bases). This CDR3 has 15 residues. V gave up 1 base and J gave up 1 base, with 8 bases separating them. Per germline, CDR1 LNHNV and CDR2 YYDKDF (reference sequence). The CDR3 reads CATSRGGTSNQPQHF. The CDR3 nucleotides read TGTGCCACCAGCAGAGGAGGGACCAGCAATCAGCCCCAGCATTTT.

V usage is TRBV28 and J usage is TRBJ2-3, with 7 bases identical to TRBD2. The CDR3 has 17 residues. Germline CDR1 is MDHEN and CDR2 is SYDVKM. J lost 1 base, V lost 8 bases, and 15 bases had no gene match. CDR3 loop: CASERAGRGGGTDTQYF. The CDR3 region has the DNA TGTGCCAGCGAACGCGCGGGGCGGGGAGGGGGCACAGATACGCAGTATTTT.

The rearrangement joins TRBV5-1 to TRBJ1-4; tentatively, D is TRBD1 (6 bases). The germline V and J ends were trimmed by 4 bases and 5 bases, with 15 bases remaining between them. Per germline, CDR1 SGHRS and CDR2 YFSETQ. This CDR3 has 15 amino acids. This CDR3 is CASSDTQGYNEKLFF. CDR3 in DNA: TGCGCCAGCAGCGATACACAGGGTTACAATGAAAAACTGTTTTTT.

As regards this clone: Other DNA sequences in this specimen translate into the identical CDR3. The chain is built from TRBV6-2 or TRBV6-3 and TRBJ1-1; 7 nucleotides match TRBD1. V shed 2 bases, J shed 2 bases, and the junction held 5 bases outside the gene matches. This CDR3 has 15 residues. Germline V gene data show CDR1 as MNHEY and CDR2 as SVGEGT. The CDR3 DNA is TGTGCCAGCAGTTACCGGGACAGCCTCAACACTGAAGCTTTCTTT. Its translation: CASSYRDSLNTEAFF.

The chain recombines TRBV10-3 with TRBJ2-1; 8 bases fit TRBD2. The germline CDR1 and CDR2 sequences are ENHRY and SYGVKD. V lost 5 bases to trimming and J lost 0 bases; unmatched junction nucleotides: 3. The CDR3 is made up of 15 amino acids. The CDR3: CAISPAGGSYNEQFF. The CDR3 DNA follows: TGTGCCATCAGTCCCGCGGGGGGCTCCTACAATGAGCAGTTCTTC.

V gene TRBV7-6 combines with J gene TRBJ2-1; no reliable D call. Germline CDR1 is SGHVS and CDR2 is FNYEAQ. This CDR3 is built from 15 residues. V lost 2 bases to trimming and J lost 7 bases, with 15 bases between them. This chain's CDR3 is CASSLPGLSFNEQFF. The CDR3 coding sequence is TGTGCCAGCAGCTTACCCGGGCTCTCCTTTAATGAGCAGTTCTTC.

The chain is built from TRBV7-2 and TRBJ2-1, with D tentatively TRBD2 (5 bases). Trimming took 5 bases from V and 10 from J, leaving 15 bases between them. CDR3 size: 13 residues. CDR1 is SGHTA and CDR2 is FQGNSA in the germline V gene. The CDR3 DNA reads as TGTGCCAGCAGCCCCTCGGGGTTAGAGGAGCAGTTCTTC. This gives the protein CASSPSGLEEQFF.

In DNA form, the CDR3 reads TGTGCCAGAAGATCTTGGGGGGCTTGGACTGAAGCTTTCTTT. Translation gives CARRSWGAWTEAFF. The chain recombines TRBV5-4 with TRBJ1-1; TRBD1 is a possible D gene (6 bases). The ends were cut back, 8 bases at V and 5 bases at J, with 19 bases in the middle. This CDR3 comprises 14 residues. Germline CDR1 SGHNT, CDR2 YYREEE (reference sequence). Full variable domain (rest looked up from reference TRBV5-4 and TRBJ1-1): ETGVTQSPTHLIKTRGQQVTLRCSSQSGHNTVSWYQQALGQGPQFIFQYYREEENGRGNFPPRFSGLQFPNYSSELNVNALELDDSALYLCARRSWGAWTEAFFGQGTRLTVV.

This chain connects TRBV4-1 to TRBJ2-1, with D possibly matching TRBD2 (5 bases). The germline V gene has CDR1 MGHRA and CDR2 YSYEKL. The CDR3 has 16 residues. Trimming took 0 bases from V and 2 from J, leaving 11 bases between them. This chain's CDR3 is CASSQDTSGTYNEQFF. Written as DNA, the CDR3 is TGCGCCAGCAGCCAAGATACGTCGGGGACCTACAATGAGCAGTTCTTC.

The V and J genes are TRBV6-1 and TRBJ2-7; TRBD1 aligns across 7 bases. This CDR3 has 15 amino acids. V lost 1 base to trimming and J lost 4 bases; unmatched junction nucleotides: 7. CDR1 MNHNS and CDR2 SASEGT come from the germline V gene. CDR3 sequence (DNA): TGTGCCAGCAGTGAAGGTCGACAGGGTATATACGAGCAGTACGTC. This codes for CASSEGRQGIYEQYV.

Turning to this clone: The identical CDR3 is also encoded by other nucleotide sequences in the sample. This chain joins TRBV6-5 and TRBJ1-6; D gene unclear. Trimming took 2 bases from V and 7 from J, leaving 6 bases between them. The germline gives CDR1 MNHEY, CDR2 SVGAGI. CDR3 length: 13 residues. The CDR3 DNA reads TGTGCCAGCAGTTACCCGGGGAATTCACCCCTCCACTTT. Translation: CASSYPGNSPLHF.

This chain connects TRBV7-8 to TRBJ2-1; no clear D gene. The V and J ends lost 0 bases and 9 bases respectively, with 9 bases between them. CDR1 is SGHVS and CDR2 is FQNEAQ in the germline V gene. The CDR3 length is 13 residues. CDR3 coding DNA: TGTGCCAGCAGCTTAGCTGCGGTGACTGAGCAGTTCTTC. Translating it yields CASSLAAVTEQFF.

The J gene is TRBJ1-6, the V gene TRBV2; TRBD1 matches 7 bases. CDR3 length equals 13 residues. The ends lost 7 bases at V and 6 bases at J; junction bases unmatched: 3. Germline CDR1 reads SNHLY; CDR2 reads FYNNEI. As DNA, the CDR3 is TGTGCCAGCAACGGGGACAGTAATTCACCCCTCCACTTT. Its translation is CASNGDSNSPLHF.

The rearrangement uses TRBV3-1 (or the pseudogene TRBV3-2) and TRBJ1-2, with D perhaps TRBD1 (6 bases). CDR1 and CDR2 from the germline V gene are LGHDT and YNNKEL (reference sequence). V lost 5 bases to trimming and J lost 3 bases, with 10 bases between them. The CDR3 runs 13 residues. The CDR3 nucleotides read TGTGCCAGCAGCTGGACAGCCGACTATGGCTACACCTTC. Residues: CASSWTADYGYTF.

The chain has TRBV5-1 and TRBJ1-5, with D perhaps matching TRBD1 (6 bases). This CDR3 has 17 amino acids. In germline, CDR1 is SGHRS, CDR2 YFSETQ. V was pared by 4 bases and J by 0 bases, with 17 bases between. CDR3 sequence reads: CASSPGAARGSNQPQHF. The DNA of the CDR3 is TGCGCCAGCAGCCCCGGGGCGGCCAGGGGTAGCAATCAGCCCCAGCATTTT.

The V and J genes are TRBV6-2 or TRBV6-3 and TRBJ1-2, with unresolved D. The CDR3 is made up of 11 amino acids. V shed 5 bases and J shed 5 bases, with 6 bases lying between them. CDR1 MNHEY and CDR2 SVGEGT come from the germline V gene. DNA for the CDR3: TGTGCCAGCAGTGACACATATGGCTACACCTTC. It translates to CASSDTYGYTF.